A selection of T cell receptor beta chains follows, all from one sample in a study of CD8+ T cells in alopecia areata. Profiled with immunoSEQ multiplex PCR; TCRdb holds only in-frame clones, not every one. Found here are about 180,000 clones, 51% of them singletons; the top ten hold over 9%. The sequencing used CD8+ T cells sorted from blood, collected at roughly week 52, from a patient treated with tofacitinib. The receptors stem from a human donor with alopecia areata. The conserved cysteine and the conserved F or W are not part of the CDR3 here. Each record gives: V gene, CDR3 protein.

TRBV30	AWGRGNSYEQY
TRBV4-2	ASSPGTGPEAF
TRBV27	ASSLLGTDTQY
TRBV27	ASRPGDSVYGYT
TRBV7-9	ASSLAQDGGYT
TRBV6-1	ASSTKAGNTEAF
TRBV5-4	ASSHDRGNGYT
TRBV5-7	ASSFSHSNTGELF
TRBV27	ASSPQGARVYEQY
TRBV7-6	ASSFLGQGDEQY
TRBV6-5	ASTAIGNNQPQH
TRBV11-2	ASRRSDPPYEQY
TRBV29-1	SVDYQGSYEQY
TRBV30	ACRDRSPRELF
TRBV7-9	ASSSTADYEKLF
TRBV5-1	ASTLGGQGLYEQY
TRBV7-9	ASSLTGGPLGAF
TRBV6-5	ASSPTGASSPLH
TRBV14	ASSPAWGRLDQAF
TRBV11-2	ASSPAGPQTGELF
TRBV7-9	ASTSGTPTF
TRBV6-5	ASSYSWATYGYT
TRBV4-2	ASSQDGQENTGELF
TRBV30	AWSVETLRLSPLH
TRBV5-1	ASSVRPGLNTEAF
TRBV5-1	ASSAQGNQPQH
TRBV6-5	ASSPDRAGGSPLH
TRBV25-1	ASNPGTGGNEQY
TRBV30	AWSVMGQGIEQY
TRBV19	ASSPRTGWHEQY
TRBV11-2	ASSLTGDSNQPQH
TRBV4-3	ASSQLTGTSGDTGELF
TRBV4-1	ASSLPGQGMYEQY
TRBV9	ASSVGVMGETQY
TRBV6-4	ATRTRYYEQY
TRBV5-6	ASSLGRTGGQETQY
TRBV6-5	ASSYSVGEGGSPLH
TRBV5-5	ASSLGDIANYGYT
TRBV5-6	ASSYVPGQGAWETQY
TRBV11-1	ASSQGRLAGGDTQY
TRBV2	ASSTRDPSSYNEQF
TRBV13	ASSLDREQPQH
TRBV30	AWTLRGTPWETQY
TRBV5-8	ASSPGHGYT